Following are 32 T cell receptor beta chains from one sample sequenced in a study of T-cell reconstitution after alpha-beta-depleted transplantation in children (TCRdb year 2016). Library preparation used PCR. Instrument used: Illumina HiSeq 2500. TCR library preparation used molecular barcoding, with unique molecular identifiers applied to normalize quantification of the TCRbeta repertoire. The public reads were quality trimmed at Q25 with fastp and then assembled into clones with MiXCR by TCRdb, keeping productive beta chains. Rows with one shared CDR3 protein collapse into an entry with the most common genes and DNA. Recorded for this sample are about 420,000 distinct CDR3 sequences; about 17% of them occurred a single time. The top ten clones comprise less than 30% of the sample. Sample treatment or condition, as interpreted from the label and publication: allogeneic hematopoietic cell transplantation with graft depleted of TCRalphabeta T cells and CD19 B cells.

The sample was PBMCs, mostly from graft donor cells, taken 360 days after TCRalphabeta/CD19-depleted stem cell transplant. These receptors all come from a boy under two years old who had a stem cell transplant for Wiskott-Aldrich syndrome, so the T cells may come from the graft donor.

The chain recombines TRBV28 with TRBJ2-4; TRBD1 matches 7 bases. The germline V gene encodes CDR1 MDHEN and CDR2 SYDVKM. The length of the CDR3 is 15 residues. The trim removed 3 bases at V and 1 base at J, leaving 3 bases unmatched. CDR3 sequence (DNA): TGTGCCAGCAGTTTGGGACAGTTTGCCAAAAACATTCAGTACTTC. It translates to CASSLGQFAKNIQYF.

As concerns this clonotype: One end of the junction does not line up with germline, which may come from a read error. This chain links TRBV12-3 or TRBV12-4 with TRBJ2-5; TRBD1 matches 8 bases. The CDR3 is 16 residues long. The CDR3 protein is CACSCIPGQGEETQYF. CDR3 in DNA: TGTGCCTGCAGTTGCATCCCCGGACAGGGAGAAGAGACCCAGTACTTC.

This clonotype has just a few counts. The genes are TRBV12-3 or TRBV12-4 and TRBJ2-5, with D uncertain. The V end was cut by 2 bases, the J end by 2 bases, with 9 bases between. The length of the CDR3 is 14 residues. The CDR3 DNA sequence: TGTGCCAGCAGTTTAAGGTTCCAGCAAGAGACCCAGTACTTC. Translation gives CASSLRFQQETQYF.

This clonotype was recorded a few times. The rearrangement links TRBV7-8 to TRBJ1-1; 7 positions agree with TRBD1. Looked up from germline, CDR1 is SGHVS and CDR2 is FQNEAQ. The CDR3 runs to 13 residues. V lost 5 bases to trimming and J lost 11 bases; unmatched junction nucleotides: 11. CDR3 amino acids: CASSPKGARGAFF. In DNA form, the CDR3 reads TGTGCCAGCAGCCCCAAGGGGGCGAGGGGTGCTTTCTTT.

The chain couples TRBV20-1 to TRBJ2-3; 7 positions agree with TRBD2. This CDR3 is 14 amino acids long. V trimming: 5 bases; J trimming: 2 bases; junction bases outside the gene matches: 7. Germline V gene sequence: CDR1 DFQATT, CDR2 SNEGSKA (reference sequence). CDR3 DNA sequence: TGCAGTGCTGCGACTAGCAGAGTCACAGATACGCAGTATTTT. As protein: CSAATSRVTDTQYF.

A few counts support this clonotype. The chain employs TRBV15 and TRBJ2-3; a possible D gene is TRBD2 (5 bases). The ends were cut back, 4 bases at V and 2 bases at J, with 10 bases in the middle. This CDR3 comprises 14 residues. CDR1 is LNHNV, CDR2 YYDKDF, per germline (reference sequence). The CDR3 nucleotides read TGTGCCACCAGCACCCTACTAGTCACAGATACGCAGTATTTT. Amino acid sequence: CATSTLLVTDTQYF.

At least ten counts were recorded for this clonotype. The rearrangement joins TRBV20-1 to TRBJ1-5; D is perhaps TRBD1 (6 bases). Between the trimmed V and J ends, which lost 2 bases and 1 base, there was a span of 9 bases. Germline-derived CDR1 and CDR2 are DFQATT and SNEGSKA (reference sequence). This CDR3 region has 14 residues. The CDR3 here is CSARRGGSNQPQHF. The CDR3 DNA reads TGCAGTGCTAGACGGGGGGGCAGCAATCAGCCCCAGCATTTT.

The chain is built from TRBV11-3 and TRBJ2-1; 11 bases agree with TRBD2. Germline V gives CDR1 SGHNT, CDR2 YENEEA. The CDR3 contains 15 residues. V shed 6 bases and J 9 bases; nucleotides not matched to a gene: 10. The CDR3 bases are TGTGCCAGCAGTAATAGCGGGGGGGCCTGGGGTGAGCAGTTCTTC. Protein sequence: CASSNSGGAWGEQFF.

This chain uses TRBV19 with TRBJ2-3; 10 nucleotides match TRBD2. CDR3 length: 17 residues. Germline V lookup: CDR1 LNHDA, CDR2 SQIVND (reference sequence). V lost 5 bases to trimming and J lost 1 base; unmatched junction nucleotides: 9. The CDR3 spells CASSPPPGTSGTDTQYF. DNA for the CDR3: TGTGCCAGTAGTCCGCCGCCCGGGACTAGCGGCACAGATACGCAGTATTTT. The variable domain in full, with the rest retrieved from reference TRBV19 and TRBJ2-3, is DGGITQSPKYLFRKEGQNVTLSCEQNLNHDAMYWYRQDPGQGLRLIYYSQIVNDFQKGDIAEGYSVSREKKESFPLTVTSAQKNPTAFYLCASSPPPGTSGTDTQYFGPGTRLTVL.

This clonotype was counted a few times. The chain is built from TRBV4-1 and TRBJ2-7; 12 nucleotides align to TRBD2. CDR3 size: 17 residues. Losses at the gene ends were 2 bases for V and 7 bases for J; bases not matched to a gene: 12. Germline V lookup: CDR1 MGHRA, CDR2 YSYEKL. In DNA form, the CDR3 reads TGCGCCAGCAGCCAACCTAGGACTAGCGGGATTTTCGTGGAGCAGTACTTC. Encoded protein: CASSQPRTSGIFVEQYF.

The gene calls are TRBV20-1 and TRBJ2-7, with D tentatively TRBD2 (5 bases). Looked up from germline, CDR1 is DFQATT and CDR2 is SNEGSKA (reference sequence). V was clipped by 3 bases and J by 6 bases, with 15 bases between them. This CDR3 contains 13 residues. CDR3 in amino acids: CSARPGSRFEQYF. CDR3 nucleotide sequence: TGCAGTGCTAGGCCGGGATCCCGCTTCGAGCAGTACTTC.

The rearrangement uses TRBV24-1 and TRBJ1-2, with D unresolved. Between the trimmed V and J ends, which lost 1 base and 8 bases, there was a span of 7 bases. Germline loops: CDR1 KGHDR, CDR2 SFDVKD. The CDR3 consists of 12 residues. CDR3 sequence (DNA): TGTGCCACCAGTGATTTCGGGGAGGGCTACACCTTC. Translating gives CATSDFGEGYTF.

This clonotype was counted between two and nine times. V is TRBV15 and J is TRBJ2-2, with D possibly being TRBD1 (5 bases). V lost 3 bases, J lost 7 bases, and 15 bases lay in between. The CDR3 sequence is 15 residues long. Germline CDR1 reads LNHNV; CDR2 reads YYDKDF (reference sequence). CDR3 sequence: CATSRPHPRDGELFF. CDR3 DNA sequence: TGTGCCACCAGCAGGCCCCATCCCAGGGACGGGGAGCTGTTTTTT. The whole variable domain, remainder taken from reference TRBV15 and TRBJ2-2, is DAMVIQNPRYQVTQFGKPVTLSCSQTLNHNVMYWYQQKSSQAPKLLFHYYDKDFNNEADTPDNFQSRRPNTSFCFLDIRSPGLGDTAMYLCATSRPHPRDGELFFGEGSRLTVL.

This clonotype has a handful of counts. The rearrangement joins TRBV5-1 to TRBJ2-3; D gene ambiguous. The CDR3 has 14 amino acids. The germline gives CDR1 SGHRS, CDR2 YFSETQ. V was trimmed by 1 base and J by 3 bases, leaving 9 bases between them. The CDR3 reads CASSLLAITDTQYF. CDR3 DNA sequence: TGCGCCAGCAGCTTGCTGGCAATTACAGATACGCAGTATTTT.

The gene calls are TRBV7-9 and TRBJ1-1; TRBD1 matches at 12 bases. V lost 4 bases to trimming and J lost 6 bases; unmatched junction nucleotides: 6. The germline V gene encodes CDR1 SEHNR and CDR2 FQNEAQ (reference sequence). This CDR3 has 15 amino acids. This CDR3 reads CASSSRDRGRPEAFF. CDR3 sequence (DNA): TGTGCCAGCAGCTCCCGGGACAGGGGGCGTCCTGAAGCTTTCTTT.

In this sample, this clonotype turned up a few times. The chain recombines TRBV4-1 with TRBJ2-2; possible D gene TRBD1, 5 bases. CDR3 length equals 15 residues. V was pared by 4 bases and J by 5 bases, with 14 bases between. Germline CDR1 MGHRA, CDR2 YSYEKL. Here the CDR3 DNA reads TGCGCCAGCAGCCTGAAGGCAGGGTGGACCGGGGAGCTGTTTTTT. It yields the protein CASSLKAGWTGELFF.

This clonotype was observed a few times. This chain links TRBV7-8 with TRBJ2-4; D possibly corresponds to TRBD1 (6 bases). The germline V gene has CDR1 SGHVS and CDR2 FQNEAQ. The CDR3 consists of 15 residues. Trimming cost V 3 bases and J 0 bases, with 9 bases left between them. CDR3 sequence reads: CASSFGGLAKNIQYF. CDR3 nucleotides: TGTGCCAGCAGCTTTGGGGGCCTAGCCAAAAACATTCAGTACTTC.

Comments on this clonotype: One junction end disagrees with the germline gene, perhaps due to a read error. V usage is TRBV6-1 and J usage is TRBJ1-5; D not certain. The CDR3 extends over 13 amino acids. The germline gives CDR1 MNHNS, CDR2 SASEGT. This chain's CDR3 is CASNERRAQPQHF. CDR3 DNA sequence: TGTGCCAGCAATGAACGGAGGGCCCAGCCCCAGCATTTT.

In this sample, this clonotype turned up a few times. The chain links TRBV24-1 to TRBJ2-7; maybe TRBD2 (6 bases). Germline-derived CDR1 and CDR2 are KGHDR and SFDVKD. V dropped 4 bases and J dropped 3 bases, with 9 bases sitting between them. This CDR3 region has 13 residues. CDR3 sequence: CATSDSTSYEQYF. CDR3 DNA: TGTGCCACCAGTGACTCGACTAGCTACGAGCAGTACTTC.

This chain joins TRBV20-1 and TRBJ2-1; TRBD1 agrees at 8 bases. V lost 6 bases to trimming and J lost 3 bases; unmatched junction nucleotides: 7. This CDR3 contains 14 residues. Germline lookup yields CDR1 DFQATT and CDR2 SNEGSKA (reference sequence). The CDR3 reads CSATTGGFYNEQFF. CDR3 in DNA: TGCAGTGCAACAACAGGGGGGTTCTACAATGAGCAGTTCTTC.

This clonotype was observed a handful of times. The chain has TRBV4-2 and TRBJ2-2; TRBD1 matches at 7 bases. The CDR3 extends over 13 amino acids. In germline, CDR1 is LGHNA, CDR2 YNFKEQ. The V segment lost 3 bases and the J segment 5 bases; nucleotides outside the gene matches: 0. For the CDR3, the DNA is TGTGCCAGCAGCCAGACAGGGACCGGGGAGCTGTTTTTT. The encoded protein is CASSQTGTGELFF.

This chain connects TRBV4-1 to TRBJ2-2; 9 nucleotides agree with TRBD2. The germline CDR1 and CDR2 sequences are MGHRA and YSYEKL. The CDR3 spans 17 residues. The junction had 7 bases not matched to a gene; V was cut back by 2 bases and J by 3 bases. The CDR3 protein is CASSQRSSGSDTGELFF. The CDR3, as DNA: TGCGCCAGCAGCCAAAGAAGTAGCGGGAGTGACACCGGGGAGCTGTTTTTT.

The J gene is TRBJ2-5, the V gene TRBV12-3 or TRBV12-4; D unresolved. V was trimmed by 0 bases and J by 7 bases, leaving 12 bases between them. CDR3 size: 14 residues. The DNA for the CDR3 is TGTGCCAGCAGTTTAGCGACTGGTTTTGGGACCCAGTACTTC. It is translated as CASSLATGFGTQYF.

This clonotype was seen only a few times. V usage is TRBV5-1 and J usage is TRBJ2-7; 9 bases map to TRBD1. Germline CDR1 SGHRS, CDR2 YFSETQ. The trim removed 4 bases at V and 5 bases at J, leaving 7 bases unmatched. The CDR3 has 14 amino acids. The CDR3 sequence is CASSLLTGGDEQYF. The CDR3 coding sequence is TGCGCCAGCAGCCTCCTGACAGGGGGGGACGAGCAGTACTTC.

This clonotype was found a few times. The genes are TRBV29-1 and TRBJ1-5, with no clear D. Between the trimmed V and J ends, which lost 4 bases and 3 bases, there was a span of 10 bases. Germline assignment: CDR1 SQVTM and CDR2 ANQGSEA. The CDR3 length is 13 residues. The CDR3 sequence is CSVGGQDNQPQHF. The CDR3 DNA reads as TGCAGCGTTGGCGGGCAGGACAATCAGCCCCAGCATTTT.

This clonotype was seen only a few times. The chain recombines TRBV27 with TRBJ2-3; D is uncertain. V was cut by 6 bases and J by 1 base, with 8 bases left in between. Looked up from germline, CDR1 is MNHEY and CDR2 is SMNVEV (reference sequence). The CDR3 consists of 13 residues. The CDR3 DNA follows: TGTGCCAGCAGGAGAAGCGGCACAGATACGCAGTATTTT. Translating it yields CASRRSGTDTQYF.

In this sample, this clonotype turned up many times. The genes are TRBV6-1 and TRBJ2-1; 12 nucleotides agree with TRBD2. Germline lookup yields CDR1 MNHNS and CDR2 SASEGT. With V trimmed by 4 bases and J by 5 bases, 6 bases remained unmatched. CDR3 length: 16 residues. CDR3 region: CASSVRTSGENNEQFF. The CDR3, as DNA: TGTGCCAGCAGTGTCCGGACTAGCGGGGAGAACAATGAGCAGTTCTTC.

CDR3 DNA: TGTGCCAGCAAAATAAGAAAGTCTAGGGACAGGGAATCGGACTATGGCTACACCTTC. It is translated as CASKIRKSRDRESDYGYTF. The V and J genes are TRBV27 and TRBJ1-2, with 9 bases aligning to TRBD1. There are 19 residues in the CDR3. Germline CDR1 MNHEY, CDR2 SMNVEV (reference sequence). V lost 7 bases and J lost 3; bases outside the gene matches: 21.

The chain links TRBV20-1 to TRBJ2-1; no firm D call. The CDR3 runs to 12 residues. Deletions cut 0 bases from V and 13 bases from J, with 13 bases between. Germline CDR1 is DFQATT and CDR2 is SNEGSKA (reference sequence). The CDR3 region has the DNA TGCAGTGCTAGAGAAATTTCCTTCGTACAGTTCTTC. It is translated as CSAREISFVQFF.

The chain employs TRBV7-7 and TRBJ2-1, with D possibly being TRBD2 (5 bases). CDR3 length: 13 residues. V lost 5 bases and J 9 bases, leaving 14 bases between the germline ends. Germline CDR1 is SSHAT and CDR2 is FNYEAQ (reference sequence). Written as DNA, the CDR3 is TGTGCCAGCAGCATGAACACTAGAACTGAGCAGTTCTTC. This encodes CASSMNTRTEQFF.

This clonotype was counted many times. The rearrangement uses TRBV5-6 and TRBJ2-2, with 7 bases lining up with TRBD2. The germline gives CDR1 SGHDT, CDR2 YYEEEE. The trim removed 0 bases at V and 3 bases at J, leaving 2 bases unmatched. The CDR3 totals 15 residues. The CDR3 loop reads CASSLVGRYTGELFF. The CDR3 bases are TGTGCCAGCAGCTTGGTCGGGAGGTACACCGGGGAGCTGTTTTTT.

V usage is TRBV12-5 and J usage is TRBJ2-2, with TRBD1 matching 7 bases. The CDR3 is made up of 16 amino acids. The trim removed 6 bases at V and 3 bases at J, leaving 10 bases unmatched. The germline V gene encodes CDR1 LGHNT and CDR2 FRNRAP. The CDR3 spells CASGYYSGQHTGELFF. In DNA form, the CDR3 reads TGTGCTAGTGGCTACTATTCGGGACAGCACACCGGGGAGCTGTTTTTT. The variable domain in full, with the rest retrieved from reference TRBV12-5 and TRBJ2-2, is DARVTQTPRHKVTEMGQEVTMRCQPILGHNTVFWYRQTMMQGLELLAYFRNRAPLDDSGMPKDRFSAEMPDATLATLKIQPSEPRDSAVYFCASGYYSGQHTGELFFGEGSRLTVL.